The following is a TCR beta chain sequence with its context. This specimen comes from a study of response to subunit inactivated influenza vaccine. The germline V gene encodes CDR1 KGHSH and CDR2 LQKENI. CDR3 length: 14 residues. V shed 5 bases and J 6 bases; nucleotides not matched to a gene: 6. TCRdb passed the RT-PCR reads through MiXCR, listing each CDR3 protein once. The table has about 570,000 distinct CDR3 sequences, around 11% seen once. This sample was shared with a second study, whose subject was T cells expressing NK-cell markers. From that study: Generation of TCR beta cDNA was performed by 5'RACE template switching incorporating UMIs. Roughly six donors showed dominant NKG2C+ clonotypes comprising about 1.0-7.5% of their CD8+ T cells. Among several donors, these clonotypes also ranked first in the CD3+CD56-NKG2C+ fraction.

The source was PBMCs from blood, collected on the day of vaccination. The chain carries TRBV18 and TRBJ2-1, with 8 bases fitting TRBD1. The source of this sequence is a man aged 45-65 years who received an inactivated influenza vaccine. The CDR3 loop is CASSAGTGSNEQFF. The CDR3 DNA reads as TGTGCCAGCTCAGCCGGGACAGGAAGCAATGAGCAGTTCTTC.